This T cell receptor beta chain derives from a study of tissue T cells after allogeneic stem cell transplantation (dated by TCRdb to between 2021 and 2023). Broadly, across the study: Using research autopsies of patients with and without GVHD, plus mouse models of GVHD, the study profiled TCR beta repertoires across many tissues. On the human side, the study was prospective and observational, with no blinding or randomization. What the research found in general, with its limitations: A small and clinically heterogeneous patient cohort was studied, and sampling depth was acknowledged as a limitation. In both patients and mice, only a limited portion of the TCR repertoire detected in tissues was captured by blood and spleen T cells. Few T cell clones were found to be shared across patients, but shared repertoire signatures across patients were revealed in a tissue-specific fashion by motif-based clustering. Within patients, how anatomically similar tissues were was a major factor shaping TCR repertoire composition, regardless of disease or transplant status. The study did not determine which tissue TCRs were alloreactive or antigen-specific, and some clones might have been persisting host cells.

Trimming takes 7 bases off V and 1 base off J; junction bases not matched to a gene: 6. CDR1 and CDR2 are read off the germline V gene (reference sequence) as KGHPV and FQNQEV. Reading from cysteine to phenylalanine, the CDR3 counts 14 amino acids. The 39 bases shown cover part of the CDR3, and their frame starts at base 1. Sample time point, as interpreted from the label and publication: mouse harvest day 14 after allogeneic transplant. Mouse grafts combined 10^7 T-cell-depleted bone marrow cells with 10^6 splenic CD5+ T cells, given via tail vein injection. Mouse GVHD was modeled in a major MHC-mismatch B6 (H2b) into BALB/c (H2d) model, with tissues profiled at day 7 or 14. Mouse tissues and retro-orbital blood were harvested on day 7 or 14 post-transplant using separate sterile tools per animal; livers were flushed beforehand. Before genomic DNA was isolated with the DNeasy Blood & Tissue Kit, mouse tissues were minced with razor blades in buffered saline.

Details on this clone: What antigen it recognizes has not been identified. This is a murine receptor, so its gene nomenclature and germline sequences are mouse based. The read terminates 1 residue ahead of where the CDR3 ends, so the germline J gene completes it.

Library preparation used the immunoSEQ multiplex PCR assay. TCRbeta CDR3 sequencing was performed at survey depth by Adaptive Biotechnologies, and CDR3 sequences, V/J genes, productive frequency and template counts were reported. Amplification of TCR beta CDR3 regions was performed from genomic DNA rather than from RNA. From the authors' description of their analysis: Jensen-Shannon divergence was used to quantify pairwise repertoire overlap between tissues, with a value of 1 indicating complete divergence and a value of 0 indicating identical repertoires. Tissues were grouped by single-linkage agglomerative hierarchical clustering of pairwise JSD values, and the clustering results were shown as dendrograms. All patient samples were analyzed with GLIPH2 using simulation_depth 1000, kmer_min_depth 3 and cdr3_length_cutoff 8, and only groups containing more than two unique CDR3s were kept. A standardized tissue-overlap score was calculated by extrapolating Jaccard GLIPH-group overlap across patients to a standard repertoire size of 1000 clones. To look at how diversity was associated with clinical or experimental variables, linear mixed-effect models were used, with tissue treated as a fixed effect and individual treated as a random effect. Sourced from immuneACCESS, this table was stored by TCRdb with only in-frame sequences that have V and J called. A share of the clones is absent; for the studies checked, an unresolved V gene accounts for under half, and the remainder has no known explanation. V, J and clone size are taken as reported in that table, and D and trimming were inferred from the DNA itself. This sample holds roughly 4,700 clones; 45% were observed only once. The ten largest clones represent approximately 21% of the sample.

This receptor chain uses TRBV26 and TRBJ1-1, with 7 bases in between that match TRBD1. Source material: gut tissue. The sequence was collected from a female BALB/c mouse given C57BL/6 T cells with graft-versus-host disease after an allogeneic hematopoietic cell transplant. Incomplete CDR3 DNA: TGTGCCAGCACCCGAGGGACAGTAAACACAGAAGTCTTC. Translated, this gives CASTRGTVNTEVF. In full, the CDR3 reads CASTRGTVNTEVFF.